A selection of T cell receptor beta chains follows, all from one sample in a study of shared T cell receptors in the human thymus. Here immunoSEQ multiplex PCR was the method, and the copy in TCRdb shows in-frame clones only, minus some. The sample lists fewer than 700,000 clones, 85% to 90% occurring once. A further study also used this sample, focusing on human thymus T cells.

Sample: thymocytes. The source is a boy younger than two with a congenital heart defect. Each CDR3 is given with its conserved first and last residue.

j_call: TRBJ2-3; v_call: TRBV11-3; cdr3_aa: CASSLAGPPVTQYF
j_call: TRBJ2-7; v_call: TRBV28; cdr3_aa: CASSLPPRKQGARYEQYF
j_call: TRBJ2-3; v_call: TRBV19; cdr3_aa: CASRHLQGQSVDTQYF
j_call: TRBJ2-1; v_call: TRBV20-1; cdr3_aa: CSARDGYWQFF
j_call: TRBJ2-7; v_call: TRBV7-2; cdr3_aa: CASSPSSGTAYEQYF
j_call: TRBJ2-7; v_call: TRBV20-1; cdr3_aa: CSVQAYEQYF
j_call: TRBJ2-7; v_call: TRBV11-2; cdr3_aa: CASSLRSPDEGDEQYF
j_call: TRBJ2-2; v_call: TRBV11-2; cdr3_aa: CASSLARQGNTGELFF
j_call: TRBJ1-5; v_call: TRBV10-3; cdr3_aa: CAISELDRTNQPQHF
j_call: TRBJ2-7; v_call: TRBV4-2; cdr3_aa: CASSQVGLAKDSYEQYF
j_call: TRBJ1-1; v_call: TRBV7-2; cdr3_aa: CASSLGRRAHTEAFF
j_call: TRBJ2-3; v_call: TRBV5-6; cdr3_aa: CATRLGGSSRTADTQYF
j_call: TRBJ2-6; v_call: TRBV7-9; cdr3_aa: CASSYRTGAAGANVLTF
j_call: TRBJ2-1; v_call: TRBV9; cdr3_aa: CASSGTGTSGSRDEQFF
j_call: TRBJ2-7; v_call: TRBV19; cdr3_aa: CASSPRTSGSVYEQYF
j_call: TRBJ1-1; v_call: TRBV12-5; cdr3_aa: CASGSVGGSAFF
j_call: TRBJ2-5; v_call: TRBV19; cdr3_aa: CASSIPRGSHQKETQYF
j_call: TRBJ2-2; v_call: TRBV5-8; cdr3_aa: CASSFGFGVVFPNTGELFF
j_call: TRBJ1-1; v_call: TRBV30; cdr3_aa: CAWTPGQGRTNTEAFF
j_call: TRBJ2-3; v_call: TRBV15; cdr3_aa: CATSRGPIGGGTDTQYF
j_call: TRBJ2-6; v_call: TRBV9; cdr3_aa: CASSVATGLSGANVLTF
j_call: TRBJ2-5; v_call: TRBV2; cdr3_aa: CASILAGLQETQYF
j_call: TRBJ2-7; v_call: TRBV20-1; cdr3_aa: CTPSPLYEQYF
j_call: TRBJ2-1; v_call: TRBV27; cdr3_aa: CASRHTGDNEQFF
j_call: TRBJ1-1; v_call: TRBV10-3; cdr3_aa: CAISERDRLNTEAFF
j_call: TRBJ2-3; v_call: TRBV29-1; cdr3_aa: CSVESSSGADTQYF
j_call: TRBJ2-3; v_call: TRBV27; cdr3_aa: CASFPERVNTDTQYF
j_call: TRBJ2-6; v_call: TRBV30; cdr3_aa: CAWSDGDSGANVLTF
j_call: TRBJ2-1; v_call: TRBV11-3; cdr3_aa: CASSSGTSGRASVEFF
j_call: TRBJ2-2; v_call: TRBV6-1; cdr3_aa: CASSGPPTSGELFF
j_call: TRBJ2-7; v_call: TRBV19; cdr3_aa: CASSIERGASYEQYF
j_call: TRBJ2-1; v_call: TRBV5-1; cdr3_aa: CASSGGQGPYNEQFF
j_call: TRBJ2-1; v_call: TRBV6-4; cdr3_aa: CASSDGKPNTGTASNEQFF